This T cell receptor (beta chain) derives from a study of cytomegalovirus exposure and HLA in healthy donors. Worth noting for this clone: What it binds is unknown.

PCR employed 60 Vbeta and 13 Jbeta primers. The table came from immunoSEQ multiplex PCR; TCRdb's copy has only in-frame clones and leaves some out. The sample shows some 140,000 clones, more than 75% of them seen only once. General observations from the study: The study designated fewer than 200 TCR beta chains cytomegalovirus-associated.

From germline, CDR1 is MRHNA and CDR2 SNTAGT. The CDR3 totals 13 residues. Germline trimming cut 5 bases from V and 4 bases from J; bases unmatched to any gene: 3. The clonotype was recovered from a female donor in good health and CMV-seronegative. The V call is TRBV6-4, the J call TRBJ1-2, with 8 bases matching TRBD1. Source material: PBMCs. In nucleotides, the CDR3 is TGTGCCAGCAGTTGGGACAGGACCTATGGCTACACCTTC. Encoded protein: CASSWDRTYGYTF.